Presented here are 22 T cell receptor beta chains from one specimen sequenced in a study of blood T cells in healthy people across ages. Combining a sample-barcoded 5' primer with a J-beta primer mix, a second PCR ran for roughly 7 to 11 cycles. TCRdb ran MiXCR on the 5' RACE reads and lists one entry per CDR3 protein. Of around 1,500,000 distinct CDR3 sequences in the sample, about 28% were seen once. Sequenced material: blood. These receptors all stem from a young woman in good health.

This clonotype was seen more than once but under ten times. The chain is built from TRBV11-2 and TRBJ2-1; D is unresolved. The CDR3 runs to 14 residues. Germline CDR1 is SGHAT and CDR2 is FQNNGV. The V gene lost 5 bases and the J gene lost 8 bases, with 16 bases spanning the gap. The CDR3 is CASSQDLRLHEQFF. The CDR3 DNA reads TGTGCCAGCAGCCAAGACCTTCGGTTGCATGAGCAGTTCTTC.

This clonotype was found a few times. The rearrangement links TRBV12-5 to TRBJ1-5, with D unresolved. The germline V gene has CDR1 LGHNT and CDR2 FRNRAP. V lost 5 bases to trimming and J lost 4 bases, with 9 bases between them. This CDR3 contains 13 residues. The CDR3 nucleotides are TGTGCTAGTGGTCCCTTCGCAAATCAGCCCCAGCATTTT. This encodes CASGPFANQPQHF.

There are many counts of this clonotype. V gene TRBV28 combines with J gene TRBJ2-1; D gene uncertain. Trimming removed 6 bases from V and 1 base from J, with 13 bases in between. This CDR3 has 15 residues. Germline CDR1 MDHEN, CDR2 SYDVKM. In DNA form, the CDR3 reads TGTGCCAGCAGGCTCCAGCCTATTTCCTACAATGAGCAGTTCTTC. This translates into CASRLQPISYNEQFF. The full variable domain, with the rest looked up from reference TRBV28 and TRBJ2-1, is DVKVTQSSRYLVKRTGEKVFLECVQDMDHENMFWYRQDPGLGLRLIYFSYDVKMKEKGDIPEGYSVSREKKERFSLILESASTNQTSMYLCASRLQPISYNEQFFGPGTRLTVL.

This chain connects TRBV2 to TRBJ1-1, with TRBD1 matching 7 bases. This CDR3 comprises 16 residues. V was clipped by 6 bases and J by 3 bases; unmatched bases: 13. Germline CDR1 and CDR2: SNHLY and FYNNEI. The CDR3 nucleotides are TGTGCCAGCAGAGGGACAGATAAAAGTTGGTACACTGAAGCTTTCTTT. It is translated as CASRGTDKSWYTEAFF.

This clonotype was picked up many times. The chain couples TRBV2 to TRBJ1-2; D perhaps matches TRBD1 (5 bases). V was pared by 5 bases and J by 6 bases, with 16 bases between. CDR1 is SNHLY and CDR2 is FYNNEI in the germline V gene. The CDR3 totals 14 residues. The CDR3 spells CASSSGTVGDGYTF. The CDR3 DNA reads TGTGCCAGCAGTTCCGGGACGGTTGGAGATGGCTACACCTTC.

The chain has TRBV14 and TRBJ1-2; D remains ambiguous. The germline gives CDR1 SGHDN, CDR2 FVKESK. The CDR3 is 14 residues long. Deletions cut 8 bases from V and 4 bases from J, with 17 bases between. The CDR3 bases are TGTGCCAGCTCTGGTCCCAGCAGGTCCTATGGCTACACCTTC. Translated: CASSGPSRSYGYTF.

The V gene is TRBV5-1, the J gene TRBJ1-5, with D possibly TRBD1 on 5 matching bases. This CDR3 contains 15 residues. Germline loops: CDR1 SGHRS, CDR2 YFSETQ. V was clipped by 0 bases and J by 1 base, with 8 bases between them. CDR3 in DNA: TGCGCCAGCAGCTTGGCGGGACCGAGCAATCAGCCCCAGCATTTT. Translating gives CASSLAGPSNQPQHF. The complete variable domain, with remaining parts taken from reference TRBV5-1 and TRBJ1-5, reads KAGVTQTPRYLIKTRGQQVTLSCSPISGHRSVSWYQQTPGQGLQFLFEYFSETQRNKGNFPGRFSGRQFSNSRSEMNVSTLELGDSALYLCASSLAGPSNQPQHFGDGTRLSIL.

This clonotype appeared a few times. V is TRBV4-1 and J is TRBJ2-1; no clear D gene. V was clipped by 3 bases and J by 5 bases, with 17 bases between them. In germline, CDR1 is MGHRA, CDR2 YSYEKL. This CDR3 spans 16 amino acids. The CDR3 protein is CASSHLGKKPDNEQFF. CDR3 DNA: TGCGCCAGCAGCCACCTAGGCAAGAAACCTGACAATGAGCAGTTCTTC.

The J gene is TRBJ2-3, the V gene TRBV2; TRBD2 aligns across 7 bases. The V and J ends lost 7 bases and 0 bases, in that order; junction bases with no gene match: 7. Per germline, CDR1 SNHLY and CDR2 FYNNEI. The CDR3 consists of 15 residues. The CDR3 region is CASTVWGGSTDTQYF. The CDR3 DNA follows: TGTGCCAGCACGGTTTGGGGGGGAAGCACAGATACGCAGTATTTT. Using reference TRBV2 and TRBJ2-3 for the parts outside the CDR3, the full variable domain is EPEVTQTPSHQVTQMGQEVILRCVPISNHLYFYWYRQILGQKVEFLVSFYNNEISEKSEIFDDQFSVERPDGSNFTLKIRSTKLEDSAMYFCASTVWGGSTDTQYFGPGTRLTVL.

The rearrangement uses TRBV2 and TRBJ2-5, with a possible D match to TRBD1 (6 bases). The ends were cut back, 7 bases at V and 2 bases at J, with 17 bases in the middle. The germline CDR1 and CDR2 sequences are SNHLY and FYNNEI. This CDR3 region has 15 residues. The CDR3 spells CASTLLGQGQETQYF. The CDR3 DNA reads as TGTGCCAGCACGCTTTTGGGACAAGGACAAGAGACCCAGTACTTC.

This clonotype showed up just a few times. The genes are TRBV7-3 and TRBJ1-4, with a tentative D call TRBD1 (6 bases). Trimming stripped 3 bases from V and 3 bases from J, with 11 bases between. The CDR3 totals 15 residues. In germline, CDR1 is SGHTA, CDR2 FQGTGA. The CDR3 region is CASSLSGGPNEKLFF. The DNA of the CDR3 is TGTGCCAGCAGCTTGTCGGGGGGGCCTAATGAAAAACTGTTTTTT.

The chain is built from TRBV6-2 or TRBV6-3 and TRBJ2-5; TRBD1 aligns across 8 bases. The J call is uncertain, as TRBJ2-7 better fits the DNA end. The V gene's germline CDR1 is MNHEY and CDR2 SVGEGT. CDR3 size: 16 residues. The CDR3 region has the DNA TGTGCCAGCAGTTACTCGCGGACAGGGAGTTACTACGAGCAGTACTTC. It encodes CASSYSRTGSYYEQYF.

Only a few counts were recorded for this clonotype. The V and J genes are TRBV12-5 and TRBJ2-1; no clear D gene. The CDR3 extends over 14 amino acids. Germline-derived CDR1 and CDR2 are LGHNT and FRNRAP. V was cut by 1 base and J by 2 bases, with 6 bases left in between. The chain's CDR3 is CASGLEAPYNEQFF. DNA for the CDR3: TGTGCTAGTGGTTTGGAGGCCCCCTACAATGAGCAGTTCTTC.

The chain carries TRBV5-5 and TRBJ1-2; maybe TRBD1 (6 bases). Trimming shortened V by 0 bases and J by 7 bases, and 19 bases separated the two germline ends. The length of the CDR3 is 16 residues. Germline lookup yields CDR1 SGHKS and CDR2 YYEKEE (reference sequence). CDR3 DNA: TGTGCCAGCAGCTTGGACAGGGTCGTCGGGTTCGGTGGCTACACCTTC. Protein: CASSLDRVVGFGGYTF. The full variable domain, in which reference TRBV5-5 and TRBJ1-2 provide the parts outside the CDR3, is DAGVTQSPTHLIKTRGQQVTLRCSPISGHKSVSWYQQVLGQGPQFIFQYYEKEERGRGNFPDRFSARQFPNYSSELNVNALLLGDSALYLCASSLDRVVGFGGYTFGSGTRLTVV.

This clonotype was seen a handful of times. The chain links TRBV6-6 to TRBJ2-1, with 7 bases fitting TRBD2. The CDR3 contains 16 residues. CDR1 is MNHNY, CDR2 SVGAGI, per germline (reference sequence). The trim removed 6 bases at V and 0 bases at J, leaving 8 bases unmatched. The CDR3 DNA is TGTGCCAGCAGGCATACTTGGGGGGGCTCCTACAATGAGCAGTTCTTC. Its protein is CASRHTWGGSYNEQFF.

This clonotype was recorded at least ten times. Here the CDR3 reads CSAPNLAGGGNEQFF. The CDR3 DNA follows: TGCAGTGCACCGAATCTAGCGGGAGGGGGAAATGAGCAGTTCTTC. The chain has TRBV20-1 and TRBJ2-1, with 12 bases identical to TRBD2. J was trimmed by 7 bases and V by 6 bases; bases with no gene match: 10. CDR3 length equals 15 residues. Germline V gene lookup returns CDR1 DFQATT and CDR2 SNEGSKA (reference sequence).

CDR3 sequence (DNA): TGCGCCAGCAGACATACTAGCGGGGGGGTCAATGAGCAGTACTTC. It codes for CASRHTSGGVNEQYF. The genes are TRBV5-1 and TRBJ2-5, with 13 bases matching TRBD2. The CDR3 loop spans 15 amino acids. The V gene's germline CDR1 is SGHRS and CDR2 YFSETQ. J was trimmed by 11 bases and V by 5 bases; bases with no gene match: 12.

This sequence joins TRBV7-2 and TRBJ2-7; unclear D gene. Trimming pared 0 bases from V and 2 bases from J, leaving 8 bases between. Germline-derived CDR1 and CDR2 are SGHTA and FQGNSA. The CDR3 runs to 14 residues. The CDR3 nucleotides are TGTGCCAGCAGCTTAGCTTCCATCCCCTACGAGCAGTACTTC. It translates to CASSLASIPYEQYF. Full variable domain (rest looked up from reference TRBV7-2 and TRBJ2-7): GAGVSQSPSNKVTEKGKDVELRCDPISGHTALYWYRQSLGQGLEFLIYFQGNSAPDKSGLPSDRFSAERTGGSVSTLTIQRTQQEDSAVYLCASSLASIPYEQYFGPGTRLTVT.

This clonotype turned up a few times. The rearrangement uses TRBV29-1 and TRBJ2-3; 7 bases fit TRBD2. CDR1 SQVTM and CDR2 ANQGSEA come from the germline V gene. J gave up 1 base and V 1 base, and 8 bases lay outside the gene matches. This CDR3 comprises 16 residues. CDR3 DNA: TGCAGCGTTGAAGGGGGAGGGCGCGAAGGCACAGATACGCAGTATTTT. It yields the protein CSVEGGGREGTDTQYF.

The J gene is TRBJ1-1, the V gene TRBV12-5; possible D gene TRBD1, 5 bases. The CDR3 length is 15 residues. Trimming cost V 4 bases and J 0 bases, with 12 bases left between them. Germline V gene lookup returns CDR1 LGHNT and CDR2 FRNRAP. In DNA form, the CDR3 reads TGTGCTAGTGGTTGGGAGGGGATCTTGAACACTGAAGCTTTCTTT. This gives the protein CASGWEGILNTEAFF.

This clonotype has a handful of counts. The chain employs TRBV3-1 and TRBJ2-1, with TRBD2 identical over 8 bases. This CDR3 contains 14 residues. CDR1 is LGHDT and CDR2 is YNNKEL in the germline V gene (reference sequence). The V and J ends lost 4 bases and 4 bases, in that order; junction bases with no gene match: 3. CDR3 residues: CASSPGLDYNEQFF. The CDR3 DNA follows: TGTGCCAGCAGCCCGGGACTAGATTACAATGAGCAGTTCTTC.

This clonotype was detected many times. The V gene is TRBV24-1, the J gene TRBJ1-2; no definite D call. Germline CDR1 and CDR2: KGHDR and SFDVKD. V gave up 7 bases and J gave up 5 bases, with 7 bases separating them. The CDR3 covers 11 residues. The CDR3 bases are TGTGCCACCAGGGACCTATATGGCTACACCTTC. Translated: CATRDLYGYTF.